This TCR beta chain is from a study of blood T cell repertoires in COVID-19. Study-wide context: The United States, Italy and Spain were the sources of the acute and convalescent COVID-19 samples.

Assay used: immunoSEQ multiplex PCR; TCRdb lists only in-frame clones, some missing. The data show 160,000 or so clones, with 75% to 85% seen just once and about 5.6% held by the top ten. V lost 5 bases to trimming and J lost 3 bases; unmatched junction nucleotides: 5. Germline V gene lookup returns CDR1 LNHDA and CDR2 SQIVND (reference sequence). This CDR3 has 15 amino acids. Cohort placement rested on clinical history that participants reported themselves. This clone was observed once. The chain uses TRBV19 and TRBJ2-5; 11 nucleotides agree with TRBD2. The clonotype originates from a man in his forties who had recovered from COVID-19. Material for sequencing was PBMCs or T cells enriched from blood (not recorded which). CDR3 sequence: CASSVLSGGEETQYF. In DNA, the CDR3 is TGTGCCAGTAGTGTCCTTAGCGGGGGGGAAGAGACCCAGTACTTC.